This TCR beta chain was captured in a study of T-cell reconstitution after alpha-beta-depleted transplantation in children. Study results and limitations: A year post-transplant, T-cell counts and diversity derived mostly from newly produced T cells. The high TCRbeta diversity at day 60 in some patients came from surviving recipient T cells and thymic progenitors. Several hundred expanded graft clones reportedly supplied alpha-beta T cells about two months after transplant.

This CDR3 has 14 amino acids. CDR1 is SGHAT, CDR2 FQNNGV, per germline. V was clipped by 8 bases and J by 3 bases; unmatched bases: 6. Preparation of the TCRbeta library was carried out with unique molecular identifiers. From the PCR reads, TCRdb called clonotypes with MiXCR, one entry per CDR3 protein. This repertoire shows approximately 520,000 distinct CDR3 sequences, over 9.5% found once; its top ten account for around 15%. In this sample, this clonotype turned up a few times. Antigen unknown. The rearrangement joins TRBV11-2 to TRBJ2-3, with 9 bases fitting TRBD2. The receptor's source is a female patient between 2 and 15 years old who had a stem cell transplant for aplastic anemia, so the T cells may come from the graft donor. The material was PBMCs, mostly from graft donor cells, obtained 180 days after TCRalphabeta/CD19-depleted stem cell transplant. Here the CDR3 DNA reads TGTGCCAGCCGGGCTAGCGGGGCAACAGATACGCAGTATTTT. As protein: CASRASGATDTQYF.